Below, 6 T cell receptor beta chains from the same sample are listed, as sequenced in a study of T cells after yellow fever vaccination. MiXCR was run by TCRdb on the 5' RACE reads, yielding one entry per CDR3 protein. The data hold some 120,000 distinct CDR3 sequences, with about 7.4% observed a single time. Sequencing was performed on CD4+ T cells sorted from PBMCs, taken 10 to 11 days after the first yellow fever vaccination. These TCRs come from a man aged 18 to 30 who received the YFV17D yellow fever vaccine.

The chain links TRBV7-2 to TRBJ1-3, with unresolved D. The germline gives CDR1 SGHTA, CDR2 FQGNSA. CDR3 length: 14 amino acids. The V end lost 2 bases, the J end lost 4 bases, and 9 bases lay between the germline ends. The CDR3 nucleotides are TGTGCCAGCAGCTTAAGGAGTACGGGAAACACCATATATTTT. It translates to CASSLRSTGNTIYF.

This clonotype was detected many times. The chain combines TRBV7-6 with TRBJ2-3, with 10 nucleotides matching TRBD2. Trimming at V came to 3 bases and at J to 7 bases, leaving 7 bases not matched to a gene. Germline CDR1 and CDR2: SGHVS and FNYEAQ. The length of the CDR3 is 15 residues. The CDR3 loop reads CASSFSAGGPNTQYF. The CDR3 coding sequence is TGTGCCAGCAGCTTTTCAGCGGGGGGGCCAAATACGCAGTATTTT.

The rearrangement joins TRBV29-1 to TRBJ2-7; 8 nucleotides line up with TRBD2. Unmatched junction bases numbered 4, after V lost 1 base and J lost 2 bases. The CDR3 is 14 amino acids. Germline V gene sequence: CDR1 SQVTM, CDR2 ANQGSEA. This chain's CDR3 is CSVEGRGAPYEQYF. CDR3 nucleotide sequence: TGCAGCGTTGAAGGGCGGGGGGCCCCCTACGAGCAGTACTTC.

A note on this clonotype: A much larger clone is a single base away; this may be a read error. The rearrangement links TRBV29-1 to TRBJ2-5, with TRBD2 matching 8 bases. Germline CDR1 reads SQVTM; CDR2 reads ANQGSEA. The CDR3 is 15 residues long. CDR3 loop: CGVGSTSGASVTQYF. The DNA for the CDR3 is TGCGGCGTTGGATCCACTAGCGGTGCAAGTGTGACCCAGTACTTC.

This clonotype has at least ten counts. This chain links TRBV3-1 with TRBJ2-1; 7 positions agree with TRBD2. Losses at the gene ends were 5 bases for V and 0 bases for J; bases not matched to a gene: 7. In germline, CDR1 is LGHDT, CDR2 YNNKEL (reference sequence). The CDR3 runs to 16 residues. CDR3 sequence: CASSGPSGYSYNEQFF. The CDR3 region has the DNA TGTGCCAGCAGCGGCCCTAGCGGCTACTCCTACAATGAGCAGTTCTTC.

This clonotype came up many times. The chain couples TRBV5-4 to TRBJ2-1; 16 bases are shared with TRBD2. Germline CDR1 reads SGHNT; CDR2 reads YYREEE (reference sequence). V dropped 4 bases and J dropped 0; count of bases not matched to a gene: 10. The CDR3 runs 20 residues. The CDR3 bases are TGTGCCAGCAGCGCGCCCCCCGGGACTAGCGGGGGGGCCTCCTACAATGAGCAGTTCTTC. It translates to CASSAPPGTSGGASYNEQFF.